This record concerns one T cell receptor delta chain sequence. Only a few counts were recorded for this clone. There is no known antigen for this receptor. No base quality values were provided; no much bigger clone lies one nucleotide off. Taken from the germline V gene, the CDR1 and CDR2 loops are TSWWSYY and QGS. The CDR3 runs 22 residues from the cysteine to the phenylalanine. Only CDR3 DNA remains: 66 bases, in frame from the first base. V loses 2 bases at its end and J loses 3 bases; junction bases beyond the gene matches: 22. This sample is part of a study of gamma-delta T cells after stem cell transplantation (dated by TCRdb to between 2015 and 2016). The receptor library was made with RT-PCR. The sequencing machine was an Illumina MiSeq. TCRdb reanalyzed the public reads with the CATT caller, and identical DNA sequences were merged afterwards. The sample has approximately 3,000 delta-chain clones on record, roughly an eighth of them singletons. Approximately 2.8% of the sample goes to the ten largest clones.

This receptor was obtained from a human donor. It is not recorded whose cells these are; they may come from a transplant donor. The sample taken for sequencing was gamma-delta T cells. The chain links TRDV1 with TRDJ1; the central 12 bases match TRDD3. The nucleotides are TGTGCTCTTGGGGAATCCCCTCGTTTGTACTGGGGGATACCATTTAACGCCGATAAACTCATCTTT. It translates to CALGESPRLYWGIPFNADKLIF.